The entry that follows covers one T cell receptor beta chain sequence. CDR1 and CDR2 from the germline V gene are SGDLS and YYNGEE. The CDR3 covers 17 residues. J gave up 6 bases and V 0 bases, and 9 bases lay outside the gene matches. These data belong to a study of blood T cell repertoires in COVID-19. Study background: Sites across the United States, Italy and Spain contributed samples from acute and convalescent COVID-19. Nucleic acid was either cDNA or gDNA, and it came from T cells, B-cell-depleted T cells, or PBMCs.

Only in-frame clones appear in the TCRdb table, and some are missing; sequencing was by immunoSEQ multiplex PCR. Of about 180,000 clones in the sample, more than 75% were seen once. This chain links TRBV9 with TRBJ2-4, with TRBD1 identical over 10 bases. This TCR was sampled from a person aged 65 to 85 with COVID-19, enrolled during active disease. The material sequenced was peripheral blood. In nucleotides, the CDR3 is TGTGCCAGCAGCGTAGCTGTGACAGGGGGCGCCGGAAACATTCAGTACTTC. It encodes CASSVAVTGGAGNIQYF. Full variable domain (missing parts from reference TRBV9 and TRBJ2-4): DSGVTQTPKHLITATGQRVTLRCSPRSGDLSVYWYQQSLDQGLQFLIQYYNGEERAKGNILERFSAQQFPDLHSELNLSSLELGDSALYFCASSVAVTGGAGNIQYFGAGTRLSVL.